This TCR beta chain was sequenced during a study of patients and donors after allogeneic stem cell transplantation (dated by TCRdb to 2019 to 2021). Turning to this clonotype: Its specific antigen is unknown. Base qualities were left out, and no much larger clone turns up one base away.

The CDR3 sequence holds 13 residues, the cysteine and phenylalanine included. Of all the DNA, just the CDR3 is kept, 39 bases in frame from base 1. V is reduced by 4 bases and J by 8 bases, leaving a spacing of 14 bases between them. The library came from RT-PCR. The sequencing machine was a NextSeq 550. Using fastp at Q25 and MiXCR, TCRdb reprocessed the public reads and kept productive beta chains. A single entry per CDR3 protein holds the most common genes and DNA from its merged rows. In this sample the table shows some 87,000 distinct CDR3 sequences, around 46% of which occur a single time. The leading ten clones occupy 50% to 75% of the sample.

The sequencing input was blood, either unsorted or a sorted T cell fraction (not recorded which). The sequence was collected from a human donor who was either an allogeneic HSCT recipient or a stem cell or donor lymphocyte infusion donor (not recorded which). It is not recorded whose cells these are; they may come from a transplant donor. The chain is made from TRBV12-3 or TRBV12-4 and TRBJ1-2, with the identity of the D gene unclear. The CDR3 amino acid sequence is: CASSSTRLGGYTF. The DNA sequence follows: TGTGCCAGCAGTTCGACAAGGCTAGGGGGCTACACCTTC.